The source of this TCR beta chain is a study of T cells in tuberculosis. A single count supports this clone. Only in-frame clones appear in the TCRdb table, and some are missing; sequencing was by immunoSEQ multiplex PCR. The table includes 30,000 to 40,000 clones, 90% to 95% detected once. Time point noted: new active TB diagnosis, blood taken before or within 7 days of starting treatment. The CDR3 totals 13 residues. Germline V gene lookup returns CDR1 KGHSH and CDR2 LQKENI. Trimming removed 3 bases from V and 4 bases from J, with 10 bases in between. Sample: PBMCs, taken at tuberculosis diagnosis. This rearrangement joins TRBV18 to TRBJ2-7, with D unclear. The sequence derives from an adult with tuberculosis. The CDR3 spells CASSPSLEYEQYF. The CDR3, as DNA: TGTGCCAGCTCACCTTCGTTAGAGTACGAGCAGTACTTC.